These 2 T cell receptor beta chains share one sample of origin, sequenced in a study of vaccination effects on CD4 cells after COVID-19. Their target antigens are unknown. Culture lasted about ten days before CD4+ T cell isolation. Each participant was administered two doses of either the BNT162b2 or the mRNA-1273 vaccine. Clones were sequenced by immunoSEQ multiplex PCR, and TCRdb holds only the in-frame ones, with some missing. Of some 69,000 clones in the sample, 73% are singletons; the top ten hold about 2.5%. Sample: CD4+ T cells from PBMCs cultured without peptide, taken after COVID-19 vaccination. These receptors were taken from a human donor who received a COVID-19 vaccine.

The chain combines TRBV7-9 with TRBJ1-1; 8 bases agree with TRBD1. CDR1 and CDR2 (germline): SEHNR, FQNEAQ (reference sequence). Losses at the gene ends were 5 bases for V and 1 base for J; bases not matched to a gene: 3. The CDR3 consists of 14 residues. The CDR3 here is CASSLGQGNTEAFF. The CDR3 nucleotides are TGTGCCAGCAGCCTTGGACAGGGGAACACTGAAGCTTTCTTT.

The genes are TRBV4-1 and TRBJ2-5; D may correspond to TRBD1 or TRBD2 (5 bases each). V dropped 5 bases and J dropped 5 bases, with 21 bases sitting between them. The CDR3 is 16 amino acids. CDR1 MGHRA and CDR2 YSYEKL come from the germline V gene. The CDR3 sequence: CASSNRPGTPGETQYF. For the CDR3, the DNA is TGCGCCAGCAGCAACAGACCCGGGACCCCCGGGGAGACCCAGTACTTC.